These 32 T cell receptor beta chains came from one sample sequenced in a study of blood T cell repertoires in COVID-19. Clones were sequenced by immunoSEQ multiplex PCR, and TCRdb holds only the in-frame ones, with some missing. Altogether 150,000 to 200,000 clones are present, roughly 90% being singletons, with the ten largest covering 6% to 8.5%. The sequenced sample consisted of PBMCs or T cells enriched from blood (not recorded which). The receptors shown here come from a woman aged 45-60 years who had recovered from COVID-19.

This clone has a single count. This sequence joins TRBV7-2 and TRBJ2-3; TRBD1 matches at 7 bases. V gave up 6 bases and J gave up 6 bases; unmatched junction bases: 9. CDR1 is SGHTA and CDR2 is FQGNSA in the germline V gene. This CDR3 comprises 14 residues. The CDR3 region is CASRTGAPSDTQYF. The CDR3 DNA reads TGTGCCAGCAGAACAGGGGCTCCCTCGGATACGCAGTATTTT.

The genes are TRBV4-2 and TRBJ2-2; possibly TRBD1 for D (6 bases). V shed 1 base and J shed 4 bases, with 13 bases lying between them. The CDR3 is 16 amino acids. Germline V gene data show CDR1 as LGHNA and CDR2 as YNFKEQ. CDR3 nucleotides: TGTGCCAGCAGCCAAGGGGGGCGGAGTGGCACCGGGGAGCTGTTTTTT. This codes for CASSQGGRSGTGELFF.

The chain carries TRBV12-3 or TRBV12-4 and TRBJ2-1; no clear D. Trimming took 5 bases from V and 6 from J, leaving 11 bases between them. The CDR3 totals 13 residues. CDR3 sequence: CASSPFSSNEQFF. The CDR3 DNA follows: TGTGCCAGCAGTCCTTTCTCTAGCAATGAGCAGTTCTTC.

The sample holds one count of this clone. The chain recombines TRBV6-5 with TRBJ1-6; possible D gene TRBD1, 5 bases. This CDR3 is built from 16 residues. Germline lookup yields CDR1 MNHEY and CDR2 SVGAGI. V lost 1 base and J 6 bases, leaving 13 bases between the germline ends. The CDR3 here is CASSYLPTASNSPLHF. The CDR3 bases are TGTGCCAGCAGTTACTTACCGACAGCCTCTAATTCACCCCTCCACTTT.

This sequence joins TRBV9 and TRBJ2-1; TRBD2 agrees at 14 bases. V shed 4 bases, J shed 9 bases, and the junction held 9 bases outside the gene matches. CDR3 length: 16 amino acids. The germline V gene has CDR1 SGDLS and CDR2 YYNGEE. The CDR3 region is CASSRTTSGGAREQFF. The CDR3 DNA follows: TGTGCCAGCAGCCGGACGACTAGCGGGGGGGCCCGTGAGCAGTTCTTC.

This sequence joins TRBV24-1 and TRBJ1-1; unclear D gene. This CDR3 contains 12 residues. The V gene's germline CDR1 is KGHDR and CDR2 SFDVKD. The V end lost 6 bases, the J end lost 6 bases, and 10 bases lay between the germline ends. CDR3 sequence: CATSREGAEAFF. The DNA for the CDR3 is TGTGCCACCAGTAGAGAGGGCGCTGAAGCTTTCTTT.

This sequence joins TRBV3-1 (or the pseudogene TRBV3-2) and TRBJ2-5; TRBD2 aligns across 9 bases. The CDR3 extends over 14 amino acids. Germline V CDR1 and CDR2: LGHDT, YNNKEL (reference sequence). Unmatched junction bases numbered 2, after V lost 1 base and J lost 5 bases. The CDR3, as DNA: TGTGCCAGCAGCCAAGGCGGGGGGGGTGAGACCCAGTACTTC. This codes for CASSQGGGGETQYF.

There are a few counts of this clone. The genes are TRBV2 and TRBJ1-2; 8 bases match TRBD1. This CDR3 is 13 amino acids long. Per germline, CDR1 SNHLY and CDR2 FYNNEI. Trimming cost V 6 bases and J 5 bases; bases outside gene matches: 5. CDR3 amino acids: CASREGQVYGYTF. CDR3 sequence (DNA): TGTGCCAGCAGGGAGGGACAGGTTTATGGCTACACCTTC.

V gene TRBV30 combines with J gene TRBJ1-3, with D perhaps matching TRBD1 (6 bases). The CDR3 has 14 residues. Trimming removed 4 bases at V and 1 base at J, with 11 bases between. Looked up from germline, CDR1 is GTSNPN and CDR2 is SVGIG (reference sequence). This CDR3 is CAWTGDPSGNTIYF. The CDR3 coding sequence is TGTGCCTGGACAGGGGATCCATCTGGAAACACCATATATTTT.

This clone was picked up one time. The chain combines TRBV12-3 or TRBV12-4 with TRBJ1-2, with D tentatively TRBD1 (6 bases). Trimming took 8 bases from V and 8 from J, leaving 18 bases between them. The CDR3 covers 13 residues. The CDR3 loop is CASDSQGSTGYTF. CDR3 DNA: TGTGCCAGCGACTCCCAGGGGTCCACGGGCTACACCTTC.

This CDR3 reads CATSRPQGASNSPLHF. DNA of the CDR3: TGTGCCACCAGCAGACCACAGGGGGCCTCAAATTCACCCCTCCACTTT. V is TRBV15 and J is TRBJ1-6; 9 positions match TRBD1. The CDR3 extends over 16 amino acids. Germline CDR1 LNHNV, CDR2 YYDKDF (reference sequence). The J segment lost 7 bases and the V segment lost 2 bases, leaving 6 bases of the junction unmatched.

The chain carries TRBV19 and TRBJ1-2; TRBD1 agrees at 7 bases. CDR3 size: 12 residues. From germline, CDR1 is LNHDA and CDR2 SQIVND (reference sequence). With 7 bases clipped from V and 6 bases from J, the junction kept 5 bases outside the gene matches. This CDR3 reads CASTYRGDGYTF. The CDR3 nucleotides read TGTGCCAGTACGTACAGGGGTGATGGCTACACCTTC.

This rearrangement joins TRBV5-1 to TRBJ1-1; TRBD1 matches 7 bases. CDR3 length: 15 amino acids. Germline assignment: CDR1 SGHRS and CDR2 YFSETQ. V shed 5 bases and J 2 bases; nucleotides not matched to a gene: 9. The CDR3 DNA follows: TGCGCCAGCAGGCAAACAGGGGTCCAAAACACTGAAGCTTTCTTT. This codes for CASRQTGVQNTEAFF.

V gene TRBV6-2 or TRBV6-3 combines with J gene TRBJ2-7; TRBD1 aligns across 7 bases. Losses at the gene ends were 5 bases for V and 2 bases for J; bases not matched to a gene: 9. The length of the CDR3 is 15 residues. Germline CDR1 and CDR2: MNHEY and SVGEGT. CDR3 region: CASSTTRQGPYEQYF. The CDR3 DNA reads TGTGCCAGCAGTACCACCCGACAGGGACCCTACGAGCAGTACTTC.

This clone was recorded once. The V and J genes are TRBV30 and TRBJ1-1; 8 bases line up with TRBD1. From germline, CDR1 is GTSNPN and CDR2 SVGIG (reference sequence). Trimming removed 1 base from V and 7 bases from J; junction bases left unmatched: 2. The CDR3 is made up of 12 amino acids. The CDR3 protein is CAWSEQGVEAFF. The CDR3 nucleotides are TGTGCCTGGAGTGAACAGGGGGTTGAAGCTTTCTTT.

This clone was detected once. The chain couples TRBV11-3 to TRBJ1-1, with TRBD1 as a possible D gene (6 bases). The V end lost 6 bases, the J end lost 4 bases, and 18 bases lay between the germline ends. Germline V gives CDR1 SGHNT, CDR2 YENEEA. The CDR3 is 15 amino acids. As DNA, the CDR3 is TGTGCCAGCAGTCCCTCCGTAGGGGGTCGCACTGAAGCTTTCTTT. Translation: CASSPSVGGRTEAFF. Using reference TRBV11-3 and TRBJ1-1 for the parts outside the CDR3, the full variable domain is EAGVVQSPRYKIIEKKQPVAFWCNPISGHNTLYWYLQNLGQGPELLIRYENEEAVDDSQLPKDRFSAERLKGVDSTLKIQPAELGDSAVYLCASSPSVGGRTEAFFGQGTRLTVV.

This clone is a singleton in its sample. The chain couples TRBV15 to TRBJ1-5; D may be TRBD1 (5 bases). V lost 3 bases and J 2 bases, leaving 11 bases between the germline ends. There are 15 residues in the CDR3. Per germline, CDR1 LNHNV and CDR2 YYDKDF (reference sequence). This chain's CDR3 is CATSSAREGNQPQHF. The DNA of the CDR3 is TGTGCCACCAGCAGTGCCAGGGAAGGCAATCAGCCCCAGCATTTT.

The CDR3 region is CASSPRVADTQYF. In DNA form, the CDR3 reads TGCGCCAGCAGCCCCAGGGTGGCAGATACGCAGTATTTT. V gene TRBV4-3 combines with J gene TRBJ2-3; TRBD1 is a possible D gene (5 bases). Between the trimmed V and J ends, which lost 4 bases and 4 bases, there was a span of 9 bases. CDR3 length: 13 amino acids. In germline, CDR1 is LGHNA, CDR2 YSLEER.

This clone was detected only a few times. The chain employs TRBV29-1 and TRBJ2-2; D unresolved. The CDR3 has 13 residues. With 3 bases removed from V and 0 bases from J, the gap between germline ends came to 5 bases. Germline CDR1 reads SQVTM; CDR2 reads ANQGSEA. CDR3 bases: TGCAGCGTTGACAGGCCGAACACCGGGGAGCTGTTTTTT. Translating gives CSVDRPNTGELFF.

The chain employs TRBV4-3 and TRBJ1-2; 10 bases are shared with TRBD1. The germline V gene encodes CDR1 LGHNA and CDR2 YSLEER. With 0 bases clipped from V and 11 bases from J, the junction kept 6 bases outside the gene matches. This CDR3 contains 14 residues. The CDR3 DNA is TGCGCCAGCAGCCAAGACCCCGGGACAGGGGTTTACACCTTC. Translating it yields CASSQDPGTGVYTF.

This chain uses TRBV5-8 with TRBJ2-7, with TRBD1 identical over 7 bases. V shed 6 bases, J shed 3 bases, and the junction held 6 bases outside the gene matches. The CDR3 loop spans 13 amino acids. Germline values: CDR1 SGHTS, CDR2 YDEGEE. The CDR3 region is CASIRDSNYEQYF. The CDR3 bases are TGTGCCAGCATACGGGACAGCAACTACGAGCAGTACTTC.

This chain connects TRBV6-6 to TRBJ2-6; TRBD1 aligns across 10 bases. The V segment lost 5 bases and the J segment 2 bases; nucleotides outside the gene matches: 9. This CDR3 is 18 amino acids long. CDR1 MNHNY and CDR2 SVGAGI come from the germline V gene (reference sequence). CDR3 DNA sequence: TGTGCCAGCAGTCGGACAGGGGGTATGCGGACTGGGGCCAACGTCCTGACTTTC. As protein: CASSRTGGMRTGANVLTF.

V usage is TRBV2 and J usage is TRBJ2-1; 8 bases map to TRBD2. CDR1 is SNHLY and CDR2 is FYNNEI in the germline V gene. There are 14 residues in the CDR3. J gave up 5 bases and V 8 bases, and 8 bases lay outside the gene matches. The DNA of the CDR3 is TGTGCCAGCCAAAAGCGGGGGTCGGACAATGAGCAGTTCTTC. It encodes CASQKRGSDNEQFF.

The rearrangement joins TRBV19 to TRBJ2-2; TRBD1 agrees at 7 bases. J gave up 1 base and V 5 bases, and 4 bases lay outside the gene matches. Looked up from germline, CDR1 is LNHDA and CDR2 is SQIVND (reference sequence). This CDR3 comprises 15 residues. CDR3 DNA: TGTGCCAGTAGTTCCCGACAGGGGAACACCGGGGAGCTGTTTTTT. Translated, it gives CASSSRQGNTGELFF. Based on the CDR3 plus reference TRBV19 and TRBJ2-2, the full variable domain is DGGITQSPKYLFRKEGQNVTLSCEQNLNHDAMYWYRQDPGQGLRLIYYSQIVNDFQKGDIAEGYSVSREKKESFPLTVTSAQKNPTAFYLCASSSRQGNTGELFFGEGSRLTVL.

The chain uses TRBV2 and TRBJ2-5; D remains ambiguous. Looked up from germline, CDR1 is SNHLY and CDR2 is FYNNEI. The V end was cut by 10 bases, the J end by 1 base, with 13 bases between. CDR3 length: 13 amino acids. CDR3 DNA sequence: TGTGCCACCTCTTGGAGCTTCCAAGAGACCCAGTACTTC. This translates into CATSWSFQETQYF.

This chain links TRBV5-1 with TRBJ2-1; TRBD2 agrees at 8 bases. CDR3 length equals 14 residues. Germline V lookup: CDR1 SGHRS, CDR2 YFSETQ. V lost 4 bases and J lost 12; bases outside the gene matches: 12. The CDR3 nucleotides read TGCGCCAGCAGCGGGGCAGCGGGGGAAATGGGGCAGTTCTTC. As protein: CASSGAAGEMGQFF. Full variable domain (missing parts from reference TRBV5-1 and TRBJ2-1): KAGVTQTPRYLIKTRGQQVTLSCSPISGHRSVSWYQQTPGQGLQFLFEYFSETQRNKGNFPGRFSGRQFSNSRSEMNVSTLELGDSALYLCASSGAAGEMGQFFGPGTRLTVL.

This clone appeared once. This rearrangement joins TRBV7-8 to TRBJ1-2, with 7 nucleotides matching TRBD1. CDR1 and CDR2 from the germline V gene are SGHVS and FQNEAQ. V lost 1 base and J lost 5; bases outside the gene matches: 7. This CDR3 has 15 residues. The CDR3 coding sequence is TGTGCCAGCAGCTTAGGAGAGGGACAGATATATGGCTACACCTTC. Protein sequence: CASSLGEGQIYGYTF.

A single count supports this clone. The chain is built from TRBV5-1 and TRBJ2-2; tentatively, D is TRBD2 (5 bases). Trimming shortened V by 1 base and J by 1 base, and 8 bases separated the two germline ends. The V gene's germline CDR1 is SGHRS and CDR2 YFSETQ. The CDR3 has 15 amino acids. CDR3 sequence reads: CASSLRAGNTGELFF. In DNA, the CDR3 is TGCGCCAGCAGCTTGCGCGCGGGGAACACCGGGGAGCTGTTTTTT.

The chain links TRBV5-6 to TRBJ2-3; TRBD2 aligns across 10 bases. The germline V gene has CDR1 SGHDT and CDR2 YYEEEE. This CDR3 comprises 15 residues. V shed 6 bases and J 2 bases; nucleotides not matched to a gene: 6. The CDR3 spells CASTLAGAITDTQYF. CDR3 DNA: TGTGCCAGCACCCTAGCGGGAGCGATCACAGATACGCAGTATTTT.

The chain has TRBV19 and TRBJ1-2; no firm D call. Looked up from germline, CDR1 is LNHDA and CDR2 is SQIVND (reference sequence). Deletions cut 5 bases from V and 2 bases from J, with 9 bases between. The CDR3 contains 13 residues. CDR3 sequence: CASSRDLNYGYTF. For the CDR3, the DNA is TGTGCCAGTAGTCGGGATCTCAACTATGGCTACACCTTC.

V usage is TRBV7-6 and J usage is TRBJ2-7; 9 bases fit TRBD1. J was trimmed by 1 base and V by 1 base; bases with no gene match: 5. CDR3 length: 16 amino acids. Germline loops: CDR1 SGHVS, CDR2 FNYEAQ. DNA of the CDR3: TGTGCCAGCAGCTTAGTGGAGACAGGGGGATCCTACGAGCAGTACTTC. It specifies CASSLVETGGSYEQYF. The entire variable domain, with the rest obtained from reference TRBV7-6 and TRBJ2-7, is as follows: GAGVSQSPRYKVTKRGQDVALRCDPISGHVSLYWYRQALGQGPEFLTYFNYEAQQDKSGLPNDRFSAERPEGSISTLTIQRTEQRDSAMYRCASSLVETGGSYEQYFGPGTRLTVT.

The chain couples TRBV4-2 to TRBJ1-6; a possible D gene is TRBD1 (5 bases). CDR1 LGHNA and CDR2 YNFKEQ come from the germline V gene. Trimming removed 1 base at V and 10 bases at J, with 20 bases between. This CDR3 is 17 amino acids long. Here the CDR3 reads CASSQAKARDFRSPLHF. As DNA, the CDR3 is TGTGCCAGCAGCCAAGCTAAGGCGCGGGACTTTCGATCACCCCTCCACTTT.